The rows below give T cell receptor beta chains drawn from one sample of a study of PD-L1 blockade in urothelial cancer. The repertoire was sequenced with immunoSEQ multiplex PCR; TCRdb's copy has only in-frame clones and lacks some. The sample carries 27,000 or so clones, about 88% recorded once. The input for sequencing was PBMCs, taken around atezolizumab (anti-PD-L1) treatment. The receptors originated from a man aged 50 to 59 with urothelial cancer. Each CDR3 is given with its conserved first and last residue. Clone size is given for some rows only: seen once, a few or many times, or a class if the clone is expanded.

CASSLAEGTGSPLHF,TRBV7-2,NA,TRBJ1-6
CASRSGVYQPQHF,TRBV10-2,NA,TRBJ1-5
CASSSSVRTVRAFF,TRBV27,NA,TRBJ2-1
CASSHQSSGSGADTQYF,TRBV4-3,NA,TRBJ2-3
CASSLGGPPALAKNIQYF,TRBV5-1,NA,TRBJ2-4
CASSHQDRASGANVLTF,TRBV4-3,NA,TRBJ2-6
CASNSLTDTQYF,TRBV19,few,TRBJ2-3
CASSLAAGGGGETQYF,TRBV5-1,NA,TRBJ2-5
CASSQGNLTGAYEKLFF,TRBV4-1,NA,TRBJ1-4
CASSFRGQPQHF,TRBV13,NA,TRBJ1-5
CASSFYGDTQYF,TRBV11-2,NA,TRBJ2-3
CASSLAGTGRETQYF,TRBV5-1,NA,TRBJ2-5
CSVEGQGGYNEQFF,TRBV29-1,NA,TRBJ2-1
CASSLSRDYNEQFF,TRBV7-3,NA,TRBJ2-1
CATSRHRDRGTNNSPLHF,TRBV15,NA,TRBJ1-6
CASSSGLAGGSTDTQYF,TRBV7-6,NA,TRBJ2-3
CASRGERQGAYEQYF,TRBV27,NA,TRBJ2-7
CASRTANYGYTF,TRBV19,few,TRBJ1-2
CASSYEWGPNSYEQYF,TRBV4-1,NA,TRBJ2-7
CSVKSGRGTEAFF,TRBV29-1,NA,TRBJ1-1
CASAGLPYEQYF,TRBV6-6,NA,TRBJ2-7
CASSPRGANNEQFF,TRBV27,few,TRBJ2-1
CASSVLREVTEAFF,TRBV6-1,NA,TRBJ1-1
CASRRGQGEYNEQFF,TRBV27,NA,TRBJ2-1
CASSPLQRNTEAFF,TRBV19,NA,TRBJ1-1
CASSLNREVPTEAFF,TRBV7-6,NA,TRBJ1-1
CASSHLGGHTEAFF,TRBV14,NA,TRBJ1-1
CASSSPWDRGLYEQYF,TRBV11-2,few,TRBJ2-7
CASSPSGNQPQHF,TRBV9,NA,TRBJ1-5
CASSVAQSSYEQYF,TRBV9,few,TRBJ2-7
CASSYVGGADYGYTF,TRBV6-5,NA,TRBJ1-2
CASSGGGYPTYEQYF,TRBV7-9,NA,TRBJ2-7
CASSDNRGTLGGNTIYF,TRBV28,NA,TRBJ1-3
CASSFGGGEQFF,TRBV5-1,NA,TRBJ2-1
CASSPGPYTQYF,TRBV11-3,NA,TRBJ2-3
CASSSSGGRTDTQYF,TRBV7-2,NA,TRBJ2-3
CASSDLGGLALVNEQFF,TRBV2,NA,TRBJ2-1
CASSYYGTGNTEAFF,TRBV6-5,few,TRBJ1-1
CASSFLAGYTF,TRBV12-1,NA,TRBJ1-2
CAWSVRERDSGELFF,TRBV30,NA,TRBJ2-2
CASRSDRGGYNEQFF,TRBV7-9,NA,TRBJ2-1
CASSVVLTDTQYF,TRBV9,NA,TRBJ2-3
CASSWGGGSADTQYF,TRBV9,NA,TRBJ2-3
CASSTIQGNTEAFF,TRBV18,NA,TRBJ1-1
CASSRTLAGGSSYEQYF,TRBV4-3,once,TRBJ2-7
CASSFLGGATYEQYF,TRBV7-2,NA,TRBJ2-7
CASSKGGTSLYNEQFF,TRBV21-1,once,TRBJ2-1
CASSAGGAEAFF,TRBV5-1,NA,TRBJ1-1
CASSLVGSTGAKVRTQYF,TRBV7-8,NA,TRBJ2-3
CASSYGGRVDTQYF,TRBV6-5,once,TRBJ2-3
CASSKVQNNEQFF,TRBV28,NA,TRBJ2-1
CASELGTGANVLTF,TRBV5-1,NA,TRBJ2-6
CASSYSTEKSSYEQYF,TRBV6-5,NA,TRBJ2-7